This passage covers 22 T cell receptor beta chains from one sample sequenced in a study of identical twins. From the 5' RACE reads, TCRdb called clonotypes with MiXCR, one entry per CDR3 protein. The table shows around 1.7 million distinct CDR3 sequences, with around 29% occurring only once. Input material: cord blood. The receptor source for this set is a newborn girl in good health.

This sequence joins TRBV20-1 and TRBJ2-1, with 9 bases that match TRBD2. The CDR3 contains 14 residues. V lost 3 bases, J lost 5 bases, and 5 bases stayed unmatched. The germline V gene has CDR1 DFQATT and CDR2 SNEGSKA (reference sequence). The CDR3 is CSARRTSADNEQFF. In DNA form, the CDR3 reads TGCAGTGCTAGGAGGACTAGCGCCGACAATGAGCAGTTCTTC.

This clonotype was detected only a few times. The chain combines TRBV27 with TRBJ1-2, with TRBD1 identical over 7 bases. Germline CDR1 is MNHEY and CDR2 is SMNVEV (reference sequence). V gave up 4 bases and J gave up 4 bases; unmatched junction bases: 9. The CDR3 is 15 amino acids. CDR3 protein: CASSSVSDRAYGYTF. The CDR3 coding sequence is TGTGCCAGCAGTTCCGTCAGCGACAGGGCCTATGGCTACACCTTC.

This clonotype was detected a few times. This sequence joins TRBV5-1 and TRBJ2-5; 10 bases map to TRBD2. After removal of 2 bases from V and 11 bases from J, the junction contained 15 bases not matched to a gene. Germline V lookup: CDR1 SGHRS, CDR2 YFSETQ. The CDR3 consists of 16 residues. The CDR3 DNA follows: TGCGCCAGCAGCTTCTCTAGCGGGAGTGGTTACAATGAGCAGTACTTC. It is translated as CASSFSSGSGYNEQYF.

In this sample, this clonotype turned up a few times. V and J are TRBV29-1 and TRBJ1-2; D unresolved. V lost 7 bases and J lost 4, with 10 bases in between. Germline-derived CDR1 and CDR2 are SQVTM and ANQGSEA. The CDR3 has 11 amino acids. The CDR3 loop is CSGSGFYGYTF. CDR3 in DNA: TGCAGCGGATCGGGGTTCTATGGCTACACCTTC.

In its sample, this clonotype was seen a few times. The chain combines TRBV10-3 with TRBJ2-3; TRBD2 agrees at 10 bases. V lost 4 bases, J lost 2 bases, and 9 bases stayed unmatched. In germline, CDR1 is ENHRY, CDR2 SYGVKD. The length of the CDR3 is 17 residues. The CDR3 reads CAISALASGSYTDTQYF. In DNA, the CDR3 is TGTGCCATCAGTGCTCTGGCTAGCGGGAGCTACACAGATACGCAGTATTTT.

This chain uses TRBV27 with TRBJ2-1; possible D gene TRBD1, 8 bases. Germline V CDR1 and CDR2: MNHEY, SMNVEV (reference sequence). CDR3 length: 15 amino acids. V gave up 6 bases and J gave up 7 bases, with 19 bases separating them. The CDR3 nucleotides read TGTGCCAGCAGAACGCTAACAGGGGGAGGGAATGAGCAGTTCTTC. It codes for CASRTLTGGGNEQFF.

The chain links TRBV25-1 to TRBJ2-3; D possibly corresponds to TRBD1 (5 bases). The CDR3 runs 12 residues. V was shortened by 2 bases and J by 8 bases, with 8 bases between the two germline ends. Germline CDR1 is MGHDK and CDR2 is SYGVNS. In DNA, the CDR3 is TGTGCCAGCAGTGAAGAAGGGGCTACGCAGTATTTT. This gives the protein CASSEEGATQYF.

J is TRBJ2-5 and V is TRBV10-3; 11 nucleotides line up with TRBD1. J gave up 11 bases and V 6 bases, and 14 bases lay outside the gene matches. This CDR3 is 15 amino acids long. Germline loops: CDR1 ENHRY, CDR2 SYGVKD. Here the CDR3 DNA reads TGTGCCATCAGACCGGACAGGGGGCGCAACAATGAGCAGTACTTC. It is translated as CAIRPDRGRNNEQYF.

This clonotype was counted a single time. The V gene is TRBV12-3 or TRBV12-4, the J gene TRBJ2-5; TRBD2 agrees at 12 bases. The J call is in doubt because the DNA end fits TRBJ2-7 better. The CDR3 has 14 amino acids. The CDR3 loop reads CASSPLAGGCEQYF. CDR3 DNA: TGTGCCAGCAGTCCACTAGCGGGGGGTTGCGAGCAGTACTTC.

The chain combines TRBV4-2 with TRBJ2-1; 8 nucleotides match TRBD2. The V segment lost 0 bases and the J segment 14 bases; nucleotides outside the gene matches: 12. CDR1 is LGHNA and CDR2 is YNFKEQ in the germline V gene. This CDR3 has 15 residues. The CDR3 coding sequence is TGTGCCAGCAGCCAAGATGTAGATGAAGGGACTAGGAAGTTCTTC. Translated, it gives CASSQDVDEGTRKFF.

The chain combines TRBV11-2 with TRBJ2-2; 7 bases are shared with TRBD2. Germline V gives CDR1 SGHAT, CDR2 FQNNGV. The ends lost 2 bases at V and 4 bases at J; junction bases unmatched: 10. There are 17 residues in the CDR3. CDR3 amino acids: CASSLRGGPSSTGELFF. In DNA form, the CDR3 reads TGTGCCAGCAGCTTAAGGGGAGGGCCCTCTAGCACCGGGGAGCTGTTTTTT.

In its sample, this clonotype was seen a few times. V is TRBV3-1 and J is TRBJ2-4; 7 bases map to TRBD2. The V gene's germline CDR1 is LGHDT and CDR2 YNNKEL (reference sequence). The CDR3 is made up of 15 amino acids. The ends lost 4 bases at V and 4 bases at J; junction bases unmatched: 7. The CDR3 DNA is TGTGCCAGCAGCCGGATGGGAGGGACGAAAAACATTCAGTACTTC. Its protein is CASSRMGGTKNIQYF.

This clonotype was observed a handful of times. The chain employs TRBV6-2 or TRBV6-3 and TRBJ2-1, with D perhaps given as TRBD1 or TRBD2 (5 bases each). The CDR3 covers 14 residues. V was cut by 6 bases and J by 9 bases, with 18 bases left in between. Germline V gene data show CDR1 as MNHEY and CDR2 as SVGEGT. CDR3 DNA: TGTGCCAGCAGGCCGTCGGGACCGCGGGTTGAGCAGTTCTTC. Protein: CASRPSGPRVEQFF.

This clonotype appeared a few times. The chain recombines TRBV24-1 with TRBJ2-1; D is possibly TRBD1 or TRBD2 (5 bases each). V was trimmed by 3 bases and J by 9 bases, leaving 11 bases between them. The CDR3 is 13 residues long. Germline V gives CDR1 KGHDR, CDR2 SFDVKD. The CDR3 protein is CATSDLRGGEQFF. The DNA of the CDR3 is TGTGCCACCAGTGATCTACGGGGCGGTGAGCAGTTCTTC.

V is TRBV20-1 and J is TRBJ1-5, with D possibly matching TRBD1 (5 bases). V was clipped by 4 bases and J by 5 bases, with 15 bases between them. CDR3 length: 14 amino acids. Per germline, CDR1 DFQATT and CDR2 SNEGSKA (reference sequence). In nucleotides, the CDR3 is TGCAGTGCTAACGGGGGAGACAGAGATCAGCCCCAGCATTTT. Its protein is CSANGGDRDQPQHF.

This chain connects TRBV20-1 to TRBJ2-1, with D tentatively TRBD2 (5 bases). The CDR3 is 11 residues long. CDR1 and CDR2 (germline): DFQATT, SNEGSKA (reference sequence). V lost 1 base to trimming and J lost 12 bases, with 10 bases between them. The CDR3 is CSARAGIPQFF. The DNA for the CDR3 is TGCAGTGCTAGAGCCGGGATCCCGCAGTTCTTC.

This clonotype was seen a single time. This chain links TRBV6-1 with TRBJ1-1, with D unclear. The V gene's germline CDR1 is MNHNS and CDR2 SASEGT. The CDR3 loop spans 17 amino acids. V was shortened by 7 bases and J by 4 bases, with 25 bases between the two germline ends. The CDR3 DNA follows: TGTGCCAGCACCCGATCGTCCCCGAAGAAAGCAGGCACTGAAGCTTTCTTT. Translated, it gives CASTRSSPKKAGTEAFF.

This clonotype was counted many times. The rearrangement uses TRBV7-9 and TRBJ2-5; the D gene is possibly TRBD1 (6 bases). Germline lookup yields CDR1 SEHNR and CDR2 FQNEAQ (reference sequence). Deletions cut 7 bases from V and 0 bases from J, with 15 bases between. This CDR3 region has 15 residues. CDR3 nucleotide sequence: TGTGCCAGCAAATCGGTCGGACAGTACCAAGAGACCCAGTACTTC. It specifies CASKSVGQYQETQYF. Full variable domain (rest looked up from reference TRBV7-9 and TRBJ2-5): DTGVSQNPRHKITKRGQNVTFRCDPISEHNRLYWYRQTLGQGPEFLTYFQNEAQLEKSRLLSDRFSAERPKGSFSTLEIQRTEQGDSAMYLCASKSVGQYQETQYFGPGTRLLVL.

The table lists this clonotype with a few counts. The gene calls are TRBV20-1 and TRBJ2-1; 11 nucleotides line up with TRBD2. V shed 3 bases and J 3 bases; nucleotides not matched to a gene: 7. The CDR3 totals 16 residues. Germline V lookup: CDR1 DFQATT, CDR2 SNEGSKA (reference sequence). The CDR3 is CSARIPLAGVYNEQFF. CDR3 sequence (DNA): TGCAGTGCTAGGATCCCACTAGCGGGAGTCTACAATGAGCAGTTCTTC.

The V call is TRBV5-1, the J call TRBJ2-7; TRBD1 aligns across 7 bases. V was clipped by 7 bases and J by 3 bases; unmatched bases: 10. In germline, CDR1 is SGHRS, CDR2 YFSETQ. This CDR3 has 14 amino acids. This CDR3 reads CASSVRDRNYEQYF. CDR3 nucleotides: TGCGCCAGCTCGGTCCGGGACAGAAACTACGAGCAGTACTTC.

The V and J genes are TRBV25-1 and TRBJ2-1; D unclear. The CDR3 covers 15 residues. Germline CDR1 MGHDK, CDR2 SYGVNS. The V gene lost 3 bases and the J gene lost 0 bases, with 9 bases spanning the gap. The CDR3 sequence: CASSDAAFSYNEQFF. The DNA for the CDR3 is TGTGCCAGCAGTGATGCGGCCTTCTCCTACAATGAGCAGTTCTTC.

This clonotype was observed once. The junction differs from germline at one of its ends, possibly a read error. The CDR3 here is CASGRCSYNERYF. The CDR3 DNA is TGTGCCAGCGGCCGGTGCTCCTACAATGAGCGGTACTTC. This chain uses TRBV3-1 with TRBJ2-7; D unresolved. This CDR3 has 13 amino acids. The germline V gene has CDR1 LGHDT and CDR2 YNNKEL (reference sequence).